This TCR beta chain was sequenced for a study of control samples from healthy donors and cancer patients. This clone was seen a few times. After removal of 2 bases from V and 5 bases from J, the junction contained 2 bases not matched to a gene. The CDR3 has 14 residues. Germline CDR1 LGHDT, CDR2 YNNKEL (reference sequence). The assay was immunoSEQ multiplex PCR, and TCRdb's table has in-frame clones only and misses some. Here the sample spans some 120,000 clones, approximately 92% being singletons. The TCR originated in a woman aged 45-60 years with colorectal cancer. Sequenced input: PBMCs. This sequence joins TRBV3-1 (or the pseudogene TRBV3-2) and TRBJ2-2; 7 positions match TRBD1. The CDR3 coding sequence is TGTGCCAGCAGCCAAAACAGGGGTACCGGGGAGCTGTTTTTT. It translates to CASSQNRGTGELFF.